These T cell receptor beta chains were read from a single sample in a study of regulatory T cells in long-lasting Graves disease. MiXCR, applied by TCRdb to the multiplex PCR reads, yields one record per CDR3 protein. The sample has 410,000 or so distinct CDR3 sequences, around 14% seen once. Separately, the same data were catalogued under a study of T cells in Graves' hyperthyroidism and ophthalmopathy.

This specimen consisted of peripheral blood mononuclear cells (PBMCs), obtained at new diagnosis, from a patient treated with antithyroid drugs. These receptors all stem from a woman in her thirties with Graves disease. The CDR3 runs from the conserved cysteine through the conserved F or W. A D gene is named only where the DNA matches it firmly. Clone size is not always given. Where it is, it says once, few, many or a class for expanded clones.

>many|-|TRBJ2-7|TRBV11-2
TGTGCCAGCACTACAAGTAGCTCCTACGAGCAGTACTTC
CASTTSSSYEQYF
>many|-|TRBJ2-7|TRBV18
TGTGCCAGCTCACGACCCGAGGCTTCCTACGAGCAGTACTTC
CASSRPEASYEQYF
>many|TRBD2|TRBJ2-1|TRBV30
TGTGCCTGGAGTGTAGCGGGAGGCAACAATGAGCAGTTCTTC
CAWSVAGGNNEQFF
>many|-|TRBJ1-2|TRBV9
TGTGCCAGCAGCCCCCCAGGGAGCACGACCTATGGCTACACCTTC
CASSPPGSTTYGYTF
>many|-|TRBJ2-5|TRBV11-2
TGTGCCAGCAGCCCCGGGACTTTGCAGACCCAGTACTTC
CASSPGTLQTQYF
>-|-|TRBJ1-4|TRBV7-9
TGTGCCAGCAGCCAAGGATCGACGACTAATGAAAAACTGTTTTTT
CASSQGSTTNEKLFF
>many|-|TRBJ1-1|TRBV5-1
TGTGCCAGCAGCTCTGACATGAACACTGAAGCTTTCTTT
CASSSDMNTEAFF
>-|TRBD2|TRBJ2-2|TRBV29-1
TGCAGCGTGGGACTAGCGGGAGACGTCGGCCCCGGGGAGCTGTTTTTT
CSVGLAGDVGPGELFF
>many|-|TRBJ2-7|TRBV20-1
TGCAGTGCCGGCGAGAACTACGAGCAGTACTTC
CSAGENYEQYF
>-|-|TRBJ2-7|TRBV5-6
TGTGCCAGCAGCTCACAGCCCCAAGAAACCTACGAGCAGTACTTC
CASSSQPQETYEQYF
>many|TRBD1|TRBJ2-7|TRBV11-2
TGTGCCAGCAGCTTAGCCTCCGGGACAGGGTCCTACGAGCAGTACTTC
CASSLASGTGSYEQYF
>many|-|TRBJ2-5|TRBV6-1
TGTGCCAGCAGTGATTTCGGGGCAGGGGTTCAAGAGACCCAGTACTTC
CASSDFGAGVQETQYF
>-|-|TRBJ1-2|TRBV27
TGTGCCAGCAGTAAGGACAGCTTCAACTATGGCTACACCTTC
CASSKDSFNYGYTF
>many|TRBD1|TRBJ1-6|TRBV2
TGTGCCAGCAATCAAGGACAGGGGTGGAGTTCACCCCTCCACTTT
CASNQGQGWSSPLHF
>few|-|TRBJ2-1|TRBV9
TGTGCCAGCAGCGTCGGGACCCTGGGGAGCAATGAGCAGTTCTTC
CASSVGTLGSNEQFF
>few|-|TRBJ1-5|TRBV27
TGTGCCAGCAGCCTGAGTTCGGCAGGGTCCAATCAGCCCCAGCATTTT
CASSLSSAGSNQPQHF
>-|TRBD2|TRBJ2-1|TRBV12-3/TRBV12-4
TGTGCCAGCAGTTGGAGCGGGAGGGCCTACAATGAGCAGTTCTTC
CASSWSGRAYNEQFF
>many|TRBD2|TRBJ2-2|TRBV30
TGTGCCGGGACGGGACTAGCGGGAGAGACGACCACCGGGGAGCTGTTTTTT
CAGTGLAGETTTGELFF
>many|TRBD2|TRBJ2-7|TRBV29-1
TGCAGCGTTGGAGGTAGCGGGAGTGTTTTCGAGCAGTACTTC
CSVGGSGSVFEQYF
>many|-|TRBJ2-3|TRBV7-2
TGTGCCAGCAGCCGATGGATAGATACGCAGTATTTT
CASSRWIDTQYF
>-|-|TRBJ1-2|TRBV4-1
TGCGCCAGCAGCCAAGATTGGAGGCAGGGGCCAACCCTCTATGGCTACACCTTC
CASSQDWRQGPTLYGYTF
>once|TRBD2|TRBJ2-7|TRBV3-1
TGTGCCAGCAGCAGACTTAGCGGGGTCAGCTCCTACGAGCAGTACTTC
CASSRLSGVSSYEQYF
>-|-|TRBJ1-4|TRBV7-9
TGTGCCAGCAGCTTGTCGGGGGTTAATGAAAAACTGTTTTTT
CASSLSGVNEKLFF
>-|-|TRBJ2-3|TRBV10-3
TGTGCCATCAGTGAAAAAGGAATTACGCAGTATTTT
CAISEKGITQYF
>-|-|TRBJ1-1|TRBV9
TGTGCCAGCAGCCATGTAAAACGGAGTTCCGCTGAAGCTTTCTTT
CASSHVKRSSAEAFF
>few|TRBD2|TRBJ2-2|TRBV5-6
TGTGCCAGCAGCCCCCTGGGACTATCTCCGGGGGAGCTGTTTTTT
CASSPLGLSPGELFF
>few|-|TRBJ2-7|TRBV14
TGTGCCAGCAGCCAAGCCGGTCTCCCCTACGAGCAGTACTTC
CASSQAGLPYEQYF
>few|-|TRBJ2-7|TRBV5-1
TGCGTCAGCAGCCCTTCAACCTCCTACGAGCAGTACTTC
CVSSPSTSYEQYF
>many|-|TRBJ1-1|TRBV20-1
TGCAGTGCTAATGGGAACACTGAAGCTTTCTTT
CSANGNTEAFF
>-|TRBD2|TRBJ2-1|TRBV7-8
TGTGCCAGCAGCTTAGCGTCTAGCGGGGCCAATGAGCAGTTCTTC
CASSLASSGANEQFF
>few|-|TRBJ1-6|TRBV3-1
TGTGCCAGCAGCTTAGGGGGTAGGGGTTCACCCCTCCACTTT
CASSLGGRGSPLHF
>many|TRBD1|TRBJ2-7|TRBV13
TGTGCCAGCAGCTCGAGTGGGGACAGGGTCGCCGAGCAGTACTTC
CASSSSGDRVAEQYF
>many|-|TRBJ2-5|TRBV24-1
TGTGCCACCAGTCCAAGGGGTCGGACGTGGCAAGAGACCCAGTACTTC
CATSPRGRTWQETQYF
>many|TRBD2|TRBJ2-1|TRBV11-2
TGTGCCAGCAGCCCTGAGGGACTAGCTTACAATGAGCAGTTCTTC
CASSPEGLAYNEQFF
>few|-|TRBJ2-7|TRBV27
TGTGCCAGCACCCGGATTAGGGGTGACGAGCAGTACTTC
CASTRIRGDEQYF
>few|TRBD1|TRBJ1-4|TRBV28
TGTGCCAGCAGTTTAGCCCCCTGGACAGGGGTTGCAACTAATGAAAAACTGTTTTTT
CASSLAPWTGVATNEKLFF
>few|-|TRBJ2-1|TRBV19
TGTGCCAGTAGTATAGATCATCAAAGGACCAGGTACAATGAGCAGTTCTTC
CASSIDHQRTRYNEQFF
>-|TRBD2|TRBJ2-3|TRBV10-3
TGTGCCATCAGTGAGTCTGGACTAGTGGCAAGCACAGATACGCAGTATTTT
CAISESGLVASTDTQYF
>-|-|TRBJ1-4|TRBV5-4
TGTGCCAGCAGCTTGGTTGCGGGGACTGTACGGACACCGGCTGGAAAACTGTTTTTT
CASSLVAGTVRTPAGKLFF
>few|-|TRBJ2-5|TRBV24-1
TGTGCCACCAGTGTATCTCAGGGAGTTGTAGAGACCCAGTACTTC
CATSVSQGVVETQYF
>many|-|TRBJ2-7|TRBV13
TGTGCCAGCAGCTCCTTGAGTCTTAGTTCGTACGAGCAGTACTTC
CASSSLSLSSYEQYF
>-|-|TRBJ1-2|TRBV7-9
TGTGCCAGCAGCCCCCCCCGGGTCCTCTATGGCTACACCTTC
CASSPPRVLYGYTF
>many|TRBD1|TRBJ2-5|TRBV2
TGTGCCAGCAACCAACAGGGGGCGGATCAAGAGACCCAGTACTTC
CASNQQGADQETQYF
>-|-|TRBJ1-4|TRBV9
TGTGCCAGCAGCGTGGGTGGGCTTAATGAAAAACTGTTTTTT
CASSVGGLNEKLFF
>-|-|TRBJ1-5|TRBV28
TGTGCCAGCAGTTTTCAGGTTCAGCCCCAGCATTTT
CASSFQVQPQHF
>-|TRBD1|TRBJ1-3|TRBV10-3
TGTGCCATCGGACGGGACAGGGCAGGAAACACCATATATTTT
CAIGRDRAGNTIYF
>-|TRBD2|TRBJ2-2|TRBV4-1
TGCGCCAGCACACGTGCGGGGGCGAACACCGGGGAGCTGTTTTTT
CASTRAGANTGELFF
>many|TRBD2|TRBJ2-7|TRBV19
TGTGCCAGTAGTATCCGGGGGGAGAAGACCTACGAGCAGTACTTC
CASSIRGEKTYEQYF
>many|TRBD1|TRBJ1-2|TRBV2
TGTGCCAGCAGCCGACAGGGGTCCTATGGCTACACCTTC
CASSRQGSYGYTF
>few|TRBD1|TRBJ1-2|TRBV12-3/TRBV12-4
TGTGCCAGCAGTCAGGGGGCTGCTGGCTACACCTTC
CASSQGAAGYTF
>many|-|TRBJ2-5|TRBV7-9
TGTGCCAGCAGCTTAGACGGGGGTGGTGAGACCCAGTACTTC
CASSLDGGGETQYF
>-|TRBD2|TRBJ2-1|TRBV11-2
TGTGCCAGCAGCCCGGCGACTGGGACTAGCGATTTAAGCTACAATGAGCAGTTCTTC
CASSPATGTSDLSYNEQFF
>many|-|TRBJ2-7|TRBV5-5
TGTGCCAGCAGCCCGGAGGTAGGCTACGAGCAGTACTTC
CASSPEVGYEQYF
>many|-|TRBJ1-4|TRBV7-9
TGTGCCAGCAGCTTGAAGGTGGTTGGGCAGGGACGAGAAAAACTGTTTTTT
CASSLKVVGQGREKLFF
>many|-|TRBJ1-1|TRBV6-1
TGTGCCAGCAGTGAAGGGGGCCCCTGGGCTTTCTTT
CASSEGGPWAFF